This T cell receptor beta chain was identified in a study of OX40 agonist ivuxolimab in advanced cancers. Trimming removed 0 bases from V and 2 bases from J, with 14 bases in between. The CDR3 has 16 residues. Germline V CDR1 and CDR2: SGHNT, YYREEE (reference sequence). Here immunoSEQ multiplex PCR was the method, and the copy in TCRdb shows in-frame clones only, minus some. Here the sample spans roughly 58,000 clones, about 83% being singletons. By frequency in the sample, this clone is medium-sized. Sequenced material: CD4+ or CD8+ T cells sorted from blood, taken in a trial of the OX40 agonist ivuxolimab. This chain links TRBV5-4 with TRBJ1-1, with a weak D call TRBD1 (5 bases). This receptor was identified in an adult with an advanced solid tumor such as melanoma, head and neck, liver or kidney cancer. CDR3 protein: CASSLVGAAFNTEAFF. The CDR3 bases are TGTGCCAGCAGCTTGGTAGGGGCAGCCTTTAACACTGAAGCTTTCTTT.